The rows below give T cell receptor beta chains drawn from one sample of a study of blood T cell repertoires in COVID-19. TCRdb's copy holds only in-frame clones and misses some; the assay was immunoSEQ multiplex PCR. Among roughly 150,000 clones listed, around four fifths were seen once. What was sequenced was peripheral blood. These receptors all stem from a woman in her sixties or seventies who had recovered from COVID-19. The CDR3 runs from the conserved cysteine through the conserved F or W. Each record gives: D gene, J gene, V gene, clone size, CDR3 DNA, CDR3 protein. The D gene is left open where the match is weak. The listing skips clone size in some rows; elsewhere it reads once, few, many or a size class.

TRBD2 TRBJ2-2 TRBV7-3 NA TGTGCCAGCAGCCCGCGGCCCGGGGGGGGGCGTGGCACCGGGGAGCTGTTTTTT CASSPRPGGGRGTGELFF
NA TRBJ1-5 TRBV9 few TGTGCCAGCAGCGCCGGGACACTCCCGCATTTT CASSAGTLPHF
TRBD2 TRBJ2-1 TRBV12-3/TRBV12-4 once TGTGCCAGCCTGGGCGGGAGGAGTGAGCAGTTCTTC CASLGGRSEQFF
NA TRBJ1-1 TRBV20-1 NA TGCAGTGCAACCCCGGACACTGAAGCTTTCTTT CSATPDTEAFF
TRBD1 TRBJ1-5 TRBV6-5 NA TGTGCCAGCAGGCGGACAGGGGATCAGCCCCAGCATTTT CASRRTGDQPQHF
TRBD1 TRBJ1-2 TRBV28 NA TGTGCCAGCAATCATGGACAGGGAGGCTATGGCTACACCTTC CASNHGQGGYGYTF
TRBD2 TRBJ2-7 TRBV6-4 NA TGTGCCAGCAGTGTCGTAGCGGGGGACACCTCCGAGCAGTACTTC CASSVVAGDTSEQYF
NA TRBJ1-6 TRBV2 NA TGTGCCAGCAGTGAACAGATAACGAATTCACCCCTCCACTTT CASSEQITNSPLHF
NA TRBJ2-3 TRBV11-3 once TGTGCCAGCAGCCCAGGCGGGCGGGATACGCAGTATTTT CASSPGGRDTQYF
TRBD2 TRBJ2-1 TRBV5-1 NA TGCGCCAGCAGCTTGGAGGCTAGCGGGAGAGGTGAGCAGTTCTTC CASSLEASGRGEQFF
NA TRBJ2-7 TRBV28 NA TGTGCCAGCAGTTTACCAAGGGCAGGGGCGGCCTACGAGCAGTACTTC CASSLPRAGAAYEQYF
TRBD1 TRBJ1-1 TRBV19 NA TGTGCCAGCCCCCCCACCGCGCGGGACAGGGGAGGTAGGGACACTGAAGCTTTCTTT CASPPTARDRGGRDTEAFF
TRBD2 TRBJ2-3 TRBV18 NA TGTGCCAGCTCACCAGCCCCTGGACTAGCGGGGCAGGGCACAGATACGCAGTATTTT CASSPAPGLAGQGTDTQYF
TRBD2 TRBJ2-1 TRBV28 NA TGTGCCAGCAGTTCGGCTAGCGGAGGTTACAATGAGCAGTTCTTC CASSSASGGYNEQFF
NA TRBJ1-1 TRBV15 NA TGTGCCACCAGCAGAGATCAGACTGAAGCTTTCTTT CATSRDQTEAFF